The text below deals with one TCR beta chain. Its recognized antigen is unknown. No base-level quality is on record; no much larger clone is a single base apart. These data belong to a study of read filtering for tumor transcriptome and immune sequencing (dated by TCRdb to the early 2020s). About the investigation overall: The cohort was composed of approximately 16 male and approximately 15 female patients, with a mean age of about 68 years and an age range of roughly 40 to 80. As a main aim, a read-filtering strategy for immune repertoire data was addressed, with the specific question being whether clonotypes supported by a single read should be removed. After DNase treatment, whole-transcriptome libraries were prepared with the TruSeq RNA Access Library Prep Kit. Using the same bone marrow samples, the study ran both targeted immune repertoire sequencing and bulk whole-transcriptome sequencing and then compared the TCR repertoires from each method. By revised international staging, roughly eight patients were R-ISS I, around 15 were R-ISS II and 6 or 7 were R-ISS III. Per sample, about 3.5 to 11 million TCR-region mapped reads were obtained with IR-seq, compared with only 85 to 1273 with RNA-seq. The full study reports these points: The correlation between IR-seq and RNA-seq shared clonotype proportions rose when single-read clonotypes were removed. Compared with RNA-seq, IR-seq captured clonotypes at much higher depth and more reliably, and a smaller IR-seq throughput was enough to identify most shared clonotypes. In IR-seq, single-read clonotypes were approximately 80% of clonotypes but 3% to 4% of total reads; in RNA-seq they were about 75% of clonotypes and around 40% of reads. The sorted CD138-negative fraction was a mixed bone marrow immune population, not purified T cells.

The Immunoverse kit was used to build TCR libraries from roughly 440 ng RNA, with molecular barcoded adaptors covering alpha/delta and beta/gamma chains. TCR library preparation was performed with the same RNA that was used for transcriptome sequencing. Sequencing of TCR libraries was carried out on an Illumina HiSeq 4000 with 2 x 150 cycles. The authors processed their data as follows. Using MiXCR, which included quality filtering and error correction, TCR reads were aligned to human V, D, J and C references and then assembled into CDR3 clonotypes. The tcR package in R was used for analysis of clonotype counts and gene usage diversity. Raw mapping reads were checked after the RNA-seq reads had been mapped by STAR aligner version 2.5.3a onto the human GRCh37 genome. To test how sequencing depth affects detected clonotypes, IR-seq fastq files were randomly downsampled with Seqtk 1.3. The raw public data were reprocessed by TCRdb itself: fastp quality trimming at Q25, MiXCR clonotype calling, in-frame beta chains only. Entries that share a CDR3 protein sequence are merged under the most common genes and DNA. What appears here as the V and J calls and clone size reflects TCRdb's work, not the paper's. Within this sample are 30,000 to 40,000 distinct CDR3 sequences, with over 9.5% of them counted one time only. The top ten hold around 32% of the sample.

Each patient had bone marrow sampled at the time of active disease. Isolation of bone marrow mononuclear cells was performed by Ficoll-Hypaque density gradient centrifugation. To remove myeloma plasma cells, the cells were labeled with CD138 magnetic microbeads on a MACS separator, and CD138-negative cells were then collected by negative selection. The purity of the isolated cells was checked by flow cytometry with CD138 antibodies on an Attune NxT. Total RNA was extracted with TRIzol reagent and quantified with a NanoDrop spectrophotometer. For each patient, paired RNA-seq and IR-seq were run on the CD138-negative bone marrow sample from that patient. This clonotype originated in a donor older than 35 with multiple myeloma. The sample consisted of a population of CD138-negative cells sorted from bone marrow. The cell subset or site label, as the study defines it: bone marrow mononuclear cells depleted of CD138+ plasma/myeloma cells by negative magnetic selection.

The CDR3 protein sequence reads: CASSAGQGLFETQYF. The DNA sequence is given as TGTGCCAGCAGCGCTGGACAGGGGCTTTTTGAGACCCAGTACTTC. The rearrangement joined TRBV5-8 to TRBJ2-5; 9 bases in the junction line up with TRBD1. Its CDR3 holds 15 amino acids, cysteine through phenylalanine. Only the CDR3 portion is preserved as DNA: 45 bases, with reading frame beginning at the first base. V is cut back by 4 bases and J by 5 bases, with 9 bases in the junction unmatched. Looking up the germline V gene yields CDR1 SGHTS and CDR2 YDEGEE. Beyond the CDR3, the reference TRBV5-8 and TRBJ2-5 genes provide the residues; the full variable domain reads: EAGVTQSPTHLIKTRGQQATLRCSPISGHTSVYWYQQALGLGLQFLLWYDEGEERNRGNFPPRFSGRQFPNYSSELNVNALELEDSALYLCASSAGQGLFETQYFGPGTRLLVL.